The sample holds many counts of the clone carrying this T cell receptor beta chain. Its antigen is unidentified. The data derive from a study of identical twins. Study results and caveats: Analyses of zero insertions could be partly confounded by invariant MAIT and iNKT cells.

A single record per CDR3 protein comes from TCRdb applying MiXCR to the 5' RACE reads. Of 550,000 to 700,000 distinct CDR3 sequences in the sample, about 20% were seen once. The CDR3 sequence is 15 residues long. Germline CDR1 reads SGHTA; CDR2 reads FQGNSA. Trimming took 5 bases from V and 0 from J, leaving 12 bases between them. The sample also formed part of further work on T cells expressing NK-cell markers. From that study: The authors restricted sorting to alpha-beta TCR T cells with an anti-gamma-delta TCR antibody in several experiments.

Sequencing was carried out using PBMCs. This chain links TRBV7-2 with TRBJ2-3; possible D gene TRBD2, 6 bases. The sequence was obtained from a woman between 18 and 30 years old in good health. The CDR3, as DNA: TGTGCCAGCAGCAAGCGGGCATCTAGCACAGATACGCAGTATTTT. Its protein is CASSKRASSTDTQYF.